The T cell receptor (beta chain) described here comes from a study of monozygotic twins with inflammatory bowel disease. This CDR3 has 15 amino acids. The germline CDR1 and CDR2 sequences are MNHEY and SVGEGT. Template switching appended UMIs that held a 6-nucleotide sample barcode. TCRdb re-called the 5' RACE reads and gives one entry per CDR3 protein, without DNA. The sample has about 300,000 distinct CDR3 sequences. This receptor was identified in a human donor with ulcerative colitis or Crohn's disease, or a healthy co-twin of an affected twin (not recorded which). Material: blood. V is TRBV6-2 or TRBV6-3 and J is TRBJ2-7; there is no DNA to check the TCRdb D call of TRBD1. This CDR3 reads CASRPKWDSSYEQYF.